A single sample is the source of the 21 T cell receptor beta chains below, sequenced in a study of cytomegalovirus exposure and HLA in healthy donors. PCR amplification relied on 60 Vbeta primers (plus 13 Jbeta primers). Sequenced by immunoSEQ multiplex PCR; TCRdb stores in-frame clones only, minus some. The sample lists 100,000 to 150,000 clones, 78% occurring once. Sequencing was carried out using PBMCs. Source of these receptors: a woman in her forties in good health and CMV-seronegative.

The chain links TRBV9 to TRBJ2-1; TRBD2 is a possible D gene (5 bases). Germline assignment: CDR1 SGDLS and CDR2 YYNGEE. V lost 6 bases to trimming and J lost 5 bases, with 12 bases between them. The CDR3 totals 13 residues. In DNA, the CDR3 is TGTGCCAGCACCCCCCCCGGGGACAATGAGCAGTTCTTC. Translation: CASTPPGDNEQFF.

The chain employs TRBV7-3 and TRBJ2-5; unclear D gene. Germline CDR1 and CDR2: SGHTA and FQGTGA. This CDR3 region has 13 residues. V gave up 3 bases and J gave up 1 base, with 6 bases separating them. The CDR3 nucleotides are TGTGCCAGCAGCTTCGGAGCCCAAGAGACCCAGTACTTC. Amino acids: CASSFGAQETQYF. Full variable domain (outside the CDR3, taken from reference TRBV7-3 and TRBJ2-5): GAGVSQTPSNKVTEKGKYVELRCDPISGHTALYWYRQSLGQGPEFLIYFQGTGAADDSGLPNDRFFAVRPEGSVSTLKIQRTERGDSAVYLCASSFGAQETQYFGPGTRLLVL.

The chain employs TRBV7-8 and TRBJ1-4; D is ambiguous. The V end was cut by 0 bases, the J end by 8 bases, with 13 bases between. Germline-derived CDR1 and CDR2 are SGHVS and FQNEAQ. The CDR3 contains 15 residues. The CDR3 loop is CASSLAHGVDEKLFF. The CDR3 bases are TGTGCCAGCAGCTTAGCGCATGGAGTTGACGAAAAACTGTTTTTT.

The table lists this clone with a few counts. The rearrangement joins TRBV30 to TRBJ2-3; D unclear. V was pared by 3 bases and J by 5 bases, with 6 bases between. The CDR3 is 11 residues long. Germline CDR1 and CDR2: GTSNPN and SVGIG (reference sequence). In DNA, the CDR3 is TGTGCCTGGAGGAGTGGAGATACGCAGTATTTT. Its protein product is CAWRSGDTQYF.

The chain recombines TRBV5-1 with TRBJ2-2; D is unresolved. Germline lookup yields CDR1 SGHRS and CDR2 YFSETQ. This CDR3 is built from 14 residues. V was cut by 2 bases and J by 7 bases, with 12 bases left in between. The CDR3 bases are TGCGCCAGCAGCTTAACTAACGGCGTCGGGGAGCTGTTTTTT. Translating it yields CASSLTNGVGELFF.

The chain couples TRBV6-6 to TRBJ1-2; D possibly corresponds to TRBD1 (5 bases). V was shortened by 4 bases and J by 2 bases, with 11 bases between the two germline ends. CDR1 is MNHNY, CDR2 SVGAGI, per germline (reference sequence). The CDR3 extends over 14 amino acids. CDR3 nucleotides: TGTGCCAGCAGTTCCCAGGGAAGGAACTATGGCTACACCTTC. Translated, it gives CASSSQGRNYGYTF.

In DNA form, the CDR3 reads TGTGCCAGCAGCTCCGGTCGGGAGACCCAGTACTTC. As protein: CASSSGRETQYF. The gene calls are TRBV7-9 and TRBJ2-5, with no clear D. The length of the CDR3 is 12 residues. Trimming left V 4 bases short and J 5 bases short, with 8 bases between. The V gene's germline CDR1 is SEHNR and CDR2 FQNEAQ (reference sequence).

The rearrangement links TRBV7-3 to TRBJ2-3; 7 bases align to TRBD2. J gave up 1 base and V 5 bases, and 9 bases lay outside the gene matches. CDR1 is SGHTA, CDR2 FQGTGA, per germline. The CDR3 is 16 amino acids. CDR3 protein: CASSPRAGVGTDTQYF. Here the CDR3 DNA reads TGTGCCAGCAGCCCAAGGGCGGGAGTCGGCACAGATACGCAGTATTTT.

The rearrangement uses TRBV6-1 and TRBJ2-1, with unresolved D. Germline-derived CDR1 and CDR2 are MNHNS and SASEGT. The CDR3 is 13 amino acids. V was clipped by 3 bases and J by 4 bases, with 7 bases between them. The DNA of the CDR3 is TGTGCCAGCAGTGAGGCACCTTACAATGAGCAGTTCTTC. It translates to CASSEAPYNEQFF.

The chain recombines TRBV9 with TRBJ2-3; D remains unclear. The germline V gene encodes CDR1 SGDLS and CDR2 YYNGEE. Trimming took 2 bases from V and 3 from J, leaving 10 bases between them. The length of the CDR3 is 14 residues. CDR3 sequence: CASSVSQRTDTQYF. The CDR3 nucleotides are TGTGCCAGCAGCGTCTCCCAGAGGACAGATACGCAGTATTTT.

CDR3 amino acids: CASSSVWGQQETQYF. CDR3 DNA sequence: TGTGCCAGCAGCTCCGTTTGGGGACAGCAAGAGACCCAGTACTTC. V usage is TRBV7-9 and J usage is TRBJ2-5; 7 nucleotides agree with TRBD1. Germline CDR1 is SEHNR and CDR2 is FQNEAQ (reference sequence). V gave up 4 bases and J gave up 2 bases; unmatched junction bases: 7. The CDR3 length is 15 residues.

The sample holds a few counts of this clone. Other DNA sequences in the same sample also yield this CDR3. The chain is built from TRBV7-9 and TRBJ1-1; D is unclear. Germline assignment: CDR1 SEHNR and CDR2 FQNEAQ (reference sequence). The V end lost 1 base, the J end lost 5 bases, and 8 bases lay between the germline ends. The CDR3 extends over 13 amino acids. The CDR3 spells CASSLDPGTEAFF. CDR3 nucleotides: TGTGCCAGCAGCTTAGATCCGGGGACTGAAGCTTTCTTT.

In its sample, this clone was seen once. Relative to the germline gene, one junction end is altered; a read error may explain this. This sequence joins TRBV5-4 and TRBJ2-7; a possible D gene is TRBD1 (6 bases). Germline V lookup: CDR1 SGHNT, CDR2 YYREEE (reference sequence). This CDR3 contains 13 residues. CDR3 sequence (DNA): TGTGCCAGCAGCTTAACCGGGACAACAAGTAAGGACTTC. This codes for CASSLTGTTSKDF.

The CDR3 protein is CASRLVASYNEQFF. The CDR3 nucleotides read TGTGCCAGCAGACTAGTCGCCTCCTACAATGAGCAGTTCTTC. V usage is TRBV7-9 and J usage is TRBJ2-1; tentatively, D is TRBD2 (5 bases). This CDR3 is built from 14 residues. The germline V and J ends were trimmed by 6 bases and 0 bases, with 9 bases remaining between them. CDR1 is SEHNR, CDR2 FQNEAQ, per germline (reference sequence).

The chain is built from TRBV29-1 and TRBJ2-4; tentative D call: TRBD1 (6 bases). Germline CDR1 and CDR2: SQVTM and ANQGSEA. CDR3 length: 13 amino acids. Trimming removed 0 bases from V and 7 bases from J, with 10 bases in between. In DNA, the CDR3 is TGCAGCGTTGAAGAAGGGGGATTTAACATTCAGTACTTC. Its protein is CSVEEGGFNIQYF.

The V gene is TRBV7-9, the J gene TRBJ1-2; 7 nucleotides match TRBD1. J lost 8 bases, V lost 7 bases, and 19 bases had no gene match. Germline assignment: CDR1 SEHNR and CDR2 FQNEAQ (reference sequence). This CDR3 contains 16 residues. CDR3 in DNA: TGTGCCAGCACCACAGCCACCGCCAGGACAGGTCGGGGCTACACCTTC. Its protein product is CASTTATARTGRGYTF.

V is TRBV6-5 and J is TRBJ2-2; D unclear. Trimming took off 0 bases at V and 1 base at J, with 3 bases between the two ends. Per germline, CDR1 MNHEY and CDR2 SVGAGI. This CDR3 is 14 amino acids long. In nucleotides, the CDR3 is TGTGCCAGCAGTTACTCACTGAACACCGGGGAGCTGTTTTTT. Amino acid sequence: CASSYSLNTGELFF.

Remarks on this clone: At one end the junction does not follow the germline gene, possibly because of a read error. This sequence joins TRBV5-1 and TRBJ2-4, with a tentative D call TRBD1 (6 bases). CDR3 length: 17 residues. Germline values: CDR1 SGHRS, CDR2 YFSETQ. As DNA, the CDR3 is TGCGCCAGCAGGGTGGACAGTTCGGGCCTAGCCAAAAACAGTCAGTACTTC. Translating gives CASRVDSSGLAKNSQYF.

In this sample, this clone turned up a few times. This rearrangement joins TRBV5-1 to TRBJ1-1, with 7 bases lining up with TRBD1. The CDR3 is 13 residues long. V dropped 4 bases and J dropped 3; count of bases not matched to a gene: 3. CDR1 and CDR2 from the germline V gene are SGHRS and YFSETQ. The CDR3 loop is CASSLQGYTEAFF. The CDR3 nucleotides read TGCGCCAGCAGCCTACAGGGGTACACTGAAGCTTTCTTT.

The chain recombines TRBV9 with TRBJ1-1, with 7 bases matching TRBD1. V was pared by 2 bases and J by 5 bases, with 15 bases of the junction left unmatched. Germline lookup yields CDR1 SGDLS and CDR2 YYNGEE. The CDR3 length is 17 residues. The CDR3, as DNA: TGTGCCAGCAGCGTCGGAGGGGGCCTCACTGGGTGGACTGAAGCTTTCTTT. It translates to CASSVGGGLTGWTEAFF.

This chain links TRBV27 with TRBJ2-1; 11 bases are a match to TRBD2. The CDR3 extends over 16 amino acids. Germline values: CDR1 MNHEY, CDR2 SMNVEV (reference sequence). V lost 8 bases to trimming and J lost 1 base; unmatched junction nucleotides: 7. As DNA, the CDR3 is TGTGCCAGCCACTCGAGACTAGCGGGATCCTACAATGAGCAGTTCTTC. Translation: CASHSRLAGSYNEQFF.